The sequence of this T cell receptor (beta chain) was determined in a study of T cell responses to AZD1222 COVID-19 vaccine (dated by TCRdb to the early 2020s). In the study overall: AZD1222 recipients with second doses at about 4 weeks or about 12 weeks were pooled, because spike-specific TCR depth and breadth did not differ between schedules. Enrollment into the trials was organized by age into subgroups of 18-55, 56-69 and 70-plus years, and those subgroups contained roughly 150, 30 and 60 TCR-sequenced participants, respectively. A total of 233 trial participants underwent TCR sequencing, of whom roughly 210 received two doses of AZD1222 and about 25 received two doses of the MenACWY control vaccine. Results the study describes overall, beyond this receptor: Conclusions about previously exposed vaccinees are limited, since just 6 or 7 AZD1222 recipients were seropositive for SARS-CoV-2 at baseline. The 56-69-year group was small, and its depth increase did not reach significance, likely because of low power. Participants were mostly white British and included more females than males, and it was suggested by the authors that clonal diversity may have been underestimated. Because no day 14 peak-response samples were available, repertoires were characterized only after the peak T cell response. The whole spike protein was spanned by vaccine-associated CD4 TCRs, and dominant responses were seen in regions 160-218 and 743-854. Epitopes outside the regions mutated in the B.1.351 and B.1.1.7 variants were reportedly recognized by nearly half of the unique spike-specific TCRs. After two AZD1222 doses, both the breadth and the depth of spike-specific TCRs were significantly higher than at day 0 and than in MenACWY recipients.

The time point label on this specimen signifies: baseline before first vaccination. Vaccinee samples came from UK trials COV001 and COV002, including a single-blind randomized controlled phase 2/3 trial of AZD1222 (ChAdOx1 nCoV-19) in healthy adults. For TCRbeta chain sequencing, PBMC samples were collected from trial participants at day 0 and at day 28 after the second dose. The CDR3 goes from the cysteine to the phenylalanine over 15 residues. Only the CDR3 part of the read is kept: 45 bases, read in frame from the first base. Trimming takes 2 bases off V and 5 bases off J; junction bases not matched to a gene: 7. Looking up the germline V gene yields CDR1 MNHEY and CDR2 SVGAGI. As concerns this clone: The target of this receptor is not known. No quality values exist for individual bases; no much larger clone is one base distant.

The CDR3 regions of human TCRbeta chains were analyzed by immunosequencing. On the study's bioinformatics: Repertoire TCRs were checked for matches against a reference library of SARS-CoV-2-specific TCRs that had been generated using the MIRA antigen-specificity platform. Breadth was defined as the fraction of unique TCRs that were SARS-CoV-2-associated, and depth was defined as the fraction of total T cells that were SARS-CoV-2-associated. Using the MIRA data, each spike-specific TCR was assigned both to the spike region to which the TCR was reactive and to a CD4 or CD8 class. Log10-transformed breadth and depth values were compared by one-way ANOVA with Sidak's multiple comparisons tests. Entries here come from immuneACCESS through TCRdb and include only in-frame sequences with V and J called. Some clones fail to appear in such tables; in the studies checked, an unresolved V gene covers under half of the shortfall, and the cause of the remainder is unknown. V and J calls and clone size come straight from that table; D and trimming were deduced from the DNA. This sample lists about 55,000 clones; around 89% were detected once. Around 2% of the sample belongs to the ten largest clones.

The sequence was obtained from an adult in good health. The sequences come from peripheral blood, collected on day 0 of AZD1222 vaccination. The chain links TRBV6-5 with TRBJ2-7; TRBD1 fits 9 bases in the junction. CDR3 loop: CASSYEMDRGHEQYF. The DNA reads as follows: TGTGCCAGCAGTTACGAAATGGACAGGGGCCACGAGCAGTACTTC.